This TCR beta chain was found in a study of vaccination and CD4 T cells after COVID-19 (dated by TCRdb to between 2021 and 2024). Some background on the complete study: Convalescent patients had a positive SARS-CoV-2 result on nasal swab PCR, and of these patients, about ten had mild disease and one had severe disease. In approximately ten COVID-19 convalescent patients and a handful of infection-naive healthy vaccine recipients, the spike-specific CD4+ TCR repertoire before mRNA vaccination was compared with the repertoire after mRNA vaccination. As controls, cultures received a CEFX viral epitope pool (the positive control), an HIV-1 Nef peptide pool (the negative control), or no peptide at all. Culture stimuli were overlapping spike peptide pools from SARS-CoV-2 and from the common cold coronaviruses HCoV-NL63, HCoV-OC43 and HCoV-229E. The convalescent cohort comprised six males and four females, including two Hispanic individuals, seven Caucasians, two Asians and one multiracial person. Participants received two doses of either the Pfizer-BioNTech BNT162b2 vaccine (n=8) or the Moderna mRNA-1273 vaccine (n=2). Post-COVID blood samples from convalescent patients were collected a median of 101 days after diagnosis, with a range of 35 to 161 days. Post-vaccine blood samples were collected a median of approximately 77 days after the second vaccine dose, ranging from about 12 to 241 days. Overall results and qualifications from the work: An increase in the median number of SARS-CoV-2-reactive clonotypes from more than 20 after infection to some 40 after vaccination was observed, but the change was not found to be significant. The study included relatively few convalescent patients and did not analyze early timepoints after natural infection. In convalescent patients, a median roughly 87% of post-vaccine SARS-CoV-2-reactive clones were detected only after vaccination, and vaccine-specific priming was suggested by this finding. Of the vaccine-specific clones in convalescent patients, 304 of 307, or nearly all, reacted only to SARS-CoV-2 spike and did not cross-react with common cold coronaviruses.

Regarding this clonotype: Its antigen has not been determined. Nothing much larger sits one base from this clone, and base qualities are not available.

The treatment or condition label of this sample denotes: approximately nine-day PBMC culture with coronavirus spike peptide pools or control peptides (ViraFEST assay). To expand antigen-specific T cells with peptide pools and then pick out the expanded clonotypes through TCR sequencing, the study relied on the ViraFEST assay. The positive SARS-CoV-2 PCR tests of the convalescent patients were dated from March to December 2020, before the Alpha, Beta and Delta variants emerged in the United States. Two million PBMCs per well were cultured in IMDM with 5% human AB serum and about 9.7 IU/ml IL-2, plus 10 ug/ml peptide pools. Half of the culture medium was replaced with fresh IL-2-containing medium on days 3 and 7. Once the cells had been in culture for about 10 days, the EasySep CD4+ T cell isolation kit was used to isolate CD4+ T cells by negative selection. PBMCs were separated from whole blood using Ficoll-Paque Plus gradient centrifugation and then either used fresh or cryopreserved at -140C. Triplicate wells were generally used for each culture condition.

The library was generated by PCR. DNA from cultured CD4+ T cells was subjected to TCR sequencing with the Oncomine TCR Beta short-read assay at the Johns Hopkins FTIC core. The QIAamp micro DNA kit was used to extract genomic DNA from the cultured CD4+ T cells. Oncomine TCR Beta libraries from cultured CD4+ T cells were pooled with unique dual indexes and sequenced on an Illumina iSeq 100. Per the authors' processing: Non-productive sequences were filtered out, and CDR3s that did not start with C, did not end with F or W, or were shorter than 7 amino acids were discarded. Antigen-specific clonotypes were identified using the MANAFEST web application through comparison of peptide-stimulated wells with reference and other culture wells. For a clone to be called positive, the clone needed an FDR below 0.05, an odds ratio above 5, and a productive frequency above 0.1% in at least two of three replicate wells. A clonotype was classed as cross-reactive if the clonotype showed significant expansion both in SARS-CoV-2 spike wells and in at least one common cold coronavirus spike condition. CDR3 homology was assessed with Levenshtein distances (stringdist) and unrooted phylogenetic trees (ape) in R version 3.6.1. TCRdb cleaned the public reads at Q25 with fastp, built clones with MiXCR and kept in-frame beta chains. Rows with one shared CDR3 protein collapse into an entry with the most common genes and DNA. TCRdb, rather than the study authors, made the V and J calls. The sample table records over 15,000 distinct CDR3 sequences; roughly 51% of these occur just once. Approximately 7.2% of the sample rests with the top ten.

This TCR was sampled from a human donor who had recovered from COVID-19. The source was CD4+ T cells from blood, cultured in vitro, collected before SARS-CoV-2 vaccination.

The nucleotides read TGTGCCAGCAGTACCAAAATGCGCGGATTTAGCAATCAGCCCCAGCATTTT. This gives the protein CASSTKMRGFSNQPQHF. The V and J genes are TRBV28 and TRBJ1-5, with an unclear D gene assignment. Including the terminal cysteine and phenylalanine, the CDR3 comprises 17 residues. Only the CDR3 DNA stays, 51 bases, in frame from base 1. Sequences MDHEN (CDR1) and SYDVKM (CDR2) are obtained from the germline V gene. The V and J ends are trimmed by 5 bases and 0 bases, leaving 17 bases between them.